This T cell receptor beta chain derives from a study of PD-1 blockade in mismatch repair-deficient tumors. Background on the study: Patients had about a dozen mismatch repair-deficient cancer types, all previously treated and progressing. Study-wide points: Tumor-resident clones, often undetectable pretreatment in blood, expanded then contracted after pembrolizumab.

As for this clone: Antigen unknown.

CDR1 SQVTM and CDR2 ANQGSEA come from the germline V gene. This CDR3 has 15 amino acids. V lost 4 bases, J lost 1 base, and 16 bases lay in between. Every patient had mismatch repair deficiency by PCR or immunohistochemistry. Three pembrolizumab responders had their TCRs sequenced. Using immunoSEQ multiplex PCR, the repertoire was profiled, and TCRdb retains in-frame clones only, with some absent. The data hold 100,000 to 150,000 clones, with around 87% observed a single time. This chain links TRBV29-1 with TRBJ2-5; a possible D gene is TRBD2 (6 bases). The sample in question was peripheral blood, obtained 44 weeks after starting pembrolizumab. This TCR derives from an adult with mismatch repair-deficient cancer. CDR3 amino acids: CSVGPSGSPQETQYF. The CDR3, as DNA: TGCAGCGTTGGTCCAAGCGGGTCCCCCCAAGAGACCCAGTACTTC. The full variable domain, with the rest looked up from reference TRBV29-1 and TRBJ2-5, is SAVISQKPSRDICQRGTSLTIQCQVDSQVTMMFWYRQQPGQSLTLIATANQGSEATYESGFVIDKFPISRPNLTFSTLTVSNMSPEDSSIYLCSVGPSGSPQETQYFGPGTRLLVL.